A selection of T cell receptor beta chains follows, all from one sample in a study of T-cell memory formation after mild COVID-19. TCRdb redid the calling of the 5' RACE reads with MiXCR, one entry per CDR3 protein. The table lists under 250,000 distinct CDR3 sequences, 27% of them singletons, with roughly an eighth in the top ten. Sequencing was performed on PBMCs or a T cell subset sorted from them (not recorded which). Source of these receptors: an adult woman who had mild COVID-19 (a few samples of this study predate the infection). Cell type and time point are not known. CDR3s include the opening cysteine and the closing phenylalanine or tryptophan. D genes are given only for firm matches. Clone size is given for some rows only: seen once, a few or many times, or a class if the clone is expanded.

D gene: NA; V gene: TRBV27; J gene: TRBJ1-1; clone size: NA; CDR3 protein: CASRGHGMNTEAFF; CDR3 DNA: TGTGCCAGCAGGGGACACGGGATGAACACTGAAGCTTTCTTT
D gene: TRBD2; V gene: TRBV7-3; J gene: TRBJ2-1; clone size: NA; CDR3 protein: CASSQAGGPHNEQFF; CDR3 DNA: TGTGCCAGCAGCCAAGCGGGGGGGCCGCACAATGAGCAGTTCTTC
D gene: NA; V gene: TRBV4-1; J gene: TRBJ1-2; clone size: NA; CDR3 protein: CASSQGQPAYGYTF; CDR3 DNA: TGCGCCAGCAGCCAAGGACAGCCGGCCTATGGCTACACCTTC
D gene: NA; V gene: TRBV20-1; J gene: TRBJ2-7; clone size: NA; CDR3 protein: CSARGLGALREQYF; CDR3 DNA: TGCAGTGCTAGAGGATTGGGGGCCCTACGCGAGCAGTACTTC
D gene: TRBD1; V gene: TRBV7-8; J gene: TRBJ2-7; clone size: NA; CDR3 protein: CASSWDSGLEQYF; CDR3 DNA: TGTGCCAGCAGCTGGGACAGTGGCTTGGAGCAGTACTTC
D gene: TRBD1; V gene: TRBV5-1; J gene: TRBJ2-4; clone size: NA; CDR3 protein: CASSLDRGLAKNIQYF; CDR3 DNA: TGCGCCAGCAGCTTGGACAGGGGGCTAGCCAAAAACATTCAGTACTTC
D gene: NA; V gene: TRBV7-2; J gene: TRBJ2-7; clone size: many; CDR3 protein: CASSLGPSYEQYF; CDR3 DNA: TGTGCCAGCAGTTTGGGGCCCAGCTACGAGCAGTACTTC
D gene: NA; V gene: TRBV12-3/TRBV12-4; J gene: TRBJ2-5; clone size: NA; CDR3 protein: CASSLGGQGPETQYF; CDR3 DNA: TGTGCCAGCAGTTTAGGAGGCCAGGGGCCAGAGACCCAGTACTTC
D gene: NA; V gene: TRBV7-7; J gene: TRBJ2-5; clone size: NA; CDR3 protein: CASSLIEGETQYF; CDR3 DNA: TGTGCTAGCAGCTTAATCGAGGGAGAGACCCAGTACTTC
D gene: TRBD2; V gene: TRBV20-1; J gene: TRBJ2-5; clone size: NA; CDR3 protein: CSAWTSGSSQETQYF; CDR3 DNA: TGCAGTGCTTGGACTAGCGGGAGTTCGCAAGAGACCCAGTACTTC
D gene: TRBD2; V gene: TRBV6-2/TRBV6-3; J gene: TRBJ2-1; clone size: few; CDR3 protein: CASSPGLGSYNEQFF; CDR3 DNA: TGTGCCAGCAGTCCGGGACTAGGTTCCTACAATGAGCAGTTCTTC
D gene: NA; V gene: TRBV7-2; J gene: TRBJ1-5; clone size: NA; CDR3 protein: CASNLQGIGNQPQHF; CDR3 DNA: TGTGCAAGCAACCTACAGGGTATTGGCAATCAGCCCCAGCATTTT
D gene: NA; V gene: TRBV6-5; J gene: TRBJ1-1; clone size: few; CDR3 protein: CASSYYGEAFF; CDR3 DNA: TGTGCCAGCAGTTACTATGGTGAAGCTTTCTTT
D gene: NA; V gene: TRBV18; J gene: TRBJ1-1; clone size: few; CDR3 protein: CASSPLSDSTEAFF; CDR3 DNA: TGTGCCAGCTCACCACTTTCCGACAGCACTGAAGCTTTCTTT
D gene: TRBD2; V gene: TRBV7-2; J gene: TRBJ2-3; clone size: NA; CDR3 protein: CASSLMAISGRGRDTQYF; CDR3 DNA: TGTGCCAGCAGCTTAATGGCTATTAGCGGGAGAGGGAGAGATACGCAGTATTTT
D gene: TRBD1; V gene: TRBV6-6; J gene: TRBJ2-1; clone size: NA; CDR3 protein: CASRSGQGAYNEQFF; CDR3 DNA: TGTGCCAGCAGGTCGGGACAGGGGGCCTACAATGAGCAGTTCTTC
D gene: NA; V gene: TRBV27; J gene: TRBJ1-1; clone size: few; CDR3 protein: CASSLGGGGLNTEAFF; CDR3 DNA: TGTGCCAGCAGTTTAGGGGGTGGAGGCTTGAACACTGAAGCTTTCTTT
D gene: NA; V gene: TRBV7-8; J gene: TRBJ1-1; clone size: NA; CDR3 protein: CASSLVQGTEAFF; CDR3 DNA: TGTGCCAGCAGCTTGGTCCAGGGAACTGAAGCTTTCTTT
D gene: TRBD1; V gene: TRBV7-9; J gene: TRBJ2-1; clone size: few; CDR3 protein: CASSSSTGGAYNEQFF; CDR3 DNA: TGTGCCAGCAGCTCTTCTACAGGGGGCGCCTACAATGAGCAGTTCTTC
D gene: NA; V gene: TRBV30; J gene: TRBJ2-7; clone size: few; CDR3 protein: CALSGLTYEQYF; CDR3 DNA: TGTGCCTTATCCGGACTAACCTACGAGCAGTACTTC
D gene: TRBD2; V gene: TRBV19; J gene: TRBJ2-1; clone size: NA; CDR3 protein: CASSAGLAAYNEQFF; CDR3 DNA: TGTGCCAGTAGTGCGGGACTAGCGGCATACAATGAGCAGTTCTTC
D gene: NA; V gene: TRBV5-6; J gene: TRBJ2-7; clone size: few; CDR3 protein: CASNTQGYEQYF; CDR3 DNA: TGTGCCAGCAACACTCAGGGGTACGAGCAGTACTTC
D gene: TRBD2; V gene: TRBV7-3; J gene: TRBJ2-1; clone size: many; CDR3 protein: CASSLRAGEYNEQFF; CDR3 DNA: TGTGCCAGCAGCTTAAGGGCGGGAGAATACAATGAGCAGTTCTTC
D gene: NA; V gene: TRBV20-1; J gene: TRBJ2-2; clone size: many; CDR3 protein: CSAREGNTGELFF; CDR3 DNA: TGCAGTGCTAGAGAGGGTAACACCGGGGAGCTGTTTTTT
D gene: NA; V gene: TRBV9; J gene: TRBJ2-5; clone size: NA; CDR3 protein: CASSLSMTGQTQYF; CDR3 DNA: TGTGCCAGCAGCCTATCTATGACAGGACAGACCCAGTACTTC
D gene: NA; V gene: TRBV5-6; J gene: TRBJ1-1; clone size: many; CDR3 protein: CASSFAGGNTEAFF; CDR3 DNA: TGTGCCAGCAGCTTTGCGGGCGGGAACACTGAAGCTTTCTTT
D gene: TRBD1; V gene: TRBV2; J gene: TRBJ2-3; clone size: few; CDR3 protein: CASSGGTGGLDTQYF; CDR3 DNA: TGTGCCAGCAGTGGGGGGACAGGGGGATTAGATACGCAGTATTTT
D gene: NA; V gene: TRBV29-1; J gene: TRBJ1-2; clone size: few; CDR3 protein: CSVVNRGTNAGYTF; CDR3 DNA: TGCAGCGTTGTTAATAGGGGGACAAATGCTGGCTACACCTTC
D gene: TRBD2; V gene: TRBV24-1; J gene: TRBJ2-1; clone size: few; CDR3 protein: CATSDPGTSASYNEQFF; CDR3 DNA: TGTGCCACCAGCGATCCCGGGACTAGCGCATCCTACAATGAGCAGTTCTTC
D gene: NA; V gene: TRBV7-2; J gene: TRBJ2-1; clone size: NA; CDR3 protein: CASSARDGHYNEQFF; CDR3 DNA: TGTGCCAGCAGCGCCCGGGACGGCCACTACAATGAGCAGTTCTTC
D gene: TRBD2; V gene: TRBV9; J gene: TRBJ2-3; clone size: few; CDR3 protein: CASSPNSGSSTDTQYF; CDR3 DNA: TGTGCCAGCAGCCCTAATAGCGGGTCTAGCACAGATACGCAGTATTTT
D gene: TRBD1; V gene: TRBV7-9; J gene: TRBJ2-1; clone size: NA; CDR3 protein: CASSLGTGGDTQFF; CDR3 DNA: TGTGCCAGCAGCTTAGGGACAGGGGGCGATACGCAGTTCTTC
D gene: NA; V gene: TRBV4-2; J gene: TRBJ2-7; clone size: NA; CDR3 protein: CASSQAGEVEQYF; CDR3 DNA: TGTGCCAGCAGCCAAGCGGGGGAAGTGGAGCAGTACTTC
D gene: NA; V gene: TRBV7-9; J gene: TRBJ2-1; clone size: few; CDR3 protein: CASSLRDTREQFF; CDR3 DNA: TGTGCCAGCAGCTTGCGGGACACCAGAGAGCAGTTCTTC
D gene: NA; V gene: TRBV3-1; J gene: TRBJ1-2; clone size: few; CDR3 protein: CASSQAGYREGYGYTF; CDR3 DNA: TGTGCCAGCAGCCAAGCGGGTTACAGGGAAGGCTATGGCTACACCTTC
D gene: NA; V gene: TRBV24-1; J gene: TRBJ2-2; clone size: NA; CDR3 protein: CATSPPLRAGASNTGELFF; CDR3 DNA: TGTGCCACCAGTCCCCCTCTCCGGGCAGGGGCCTCCAACACCGGGGAGCTGTTTTTT
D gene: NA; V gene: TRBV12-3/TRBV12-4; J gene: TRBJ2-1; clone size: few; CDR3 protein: CASSFDSGVYNEQFF; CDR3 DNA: TGTGCCAGCAGTTTTGATTCAGGTGTCTACAATGAGCAGTTCTTC
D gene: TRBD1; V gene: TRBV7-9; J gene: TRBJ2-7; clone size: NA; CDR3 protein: CASSYDRAREQYF; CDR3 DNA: TGTGCCAGCAGCTACGACAGGGCGCGGGAGCAGTACTTC
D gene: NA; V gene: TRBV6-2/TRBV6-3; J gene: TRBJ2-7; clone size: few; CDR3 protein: CASMPGATYEQYF; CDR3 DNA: TGTGCCAGCATGCCAGGGGCGACCTACGAGCAGTACTTC
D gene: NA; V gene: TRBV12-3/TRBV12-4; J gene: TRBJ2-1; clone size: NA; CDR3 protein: CASSARGLSYNEQFF; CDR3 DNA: TGTGCCAGCAGTGCGAGGGGCCTTTCCTACAATGAGCAGTTCTTC
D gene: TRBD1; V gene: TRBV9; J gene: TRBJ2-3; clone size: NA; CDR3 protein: CASSPRDRKGTDTQYF; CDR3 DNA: TGTGCCAGCAGCCCCAGGGACAGGAAGGGGACAGATACGCAGTATTTT
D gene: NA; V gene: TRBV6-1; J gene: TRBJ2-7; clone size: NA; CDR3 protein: CASSDRENYEQYF; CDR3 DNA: TGTGCCAGCAGTGATAGGGAAAACTACGAGCAGTACTTC
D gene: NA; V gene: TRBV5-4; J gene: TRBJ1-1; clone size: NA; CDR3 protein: CASSLGAEHTEAFF; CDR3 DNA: TGTGCCAGCAGCTTGGGGGCAGAGCACACTGAAGCTTTCTTT
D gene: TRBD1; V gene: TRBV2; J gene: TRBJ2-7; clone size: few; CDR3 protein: CASRRDREIGEQYF; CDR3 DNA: TGTGCCAGCAGAAGAGACAGGGAGATAGGGGAGCAGTACTTC
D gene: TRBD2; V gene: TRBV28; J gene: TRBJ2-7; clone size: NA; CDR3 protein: CASSSAAGGYEQYF; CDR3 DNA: TGTGCCAGCAGCTCAGCGGCGGGGGGTTACGAGCAGTACTTC
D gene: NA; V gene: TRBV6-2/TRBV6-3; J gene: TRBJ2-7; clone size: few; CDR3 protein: CASTPGGSYEQYF; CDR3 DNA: TGTGCCAGCACCCCCGGGGGAAGCTACGAGCAGTACTTC
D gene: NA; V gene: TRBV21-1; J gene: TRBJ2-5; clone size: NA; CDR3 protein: CASSGTGLSKETQYF; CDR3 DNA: TGTGCCAGCAGCGGGACGGGACTTTCCAAAGAGACCCAGTACTTC
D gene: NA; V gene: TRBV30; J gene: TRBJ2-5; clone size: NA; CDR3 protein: CAWSVGSAQETQYF; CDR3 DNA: TGTGCCTGGAGTGTGGGCAGCGCCCAGGAGACCCAGTACTTC
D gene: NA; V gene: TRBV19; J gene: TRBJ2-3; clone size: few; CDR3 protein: CASGPGTKGTDTQYF; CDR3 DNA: TGTGCCAGTGGCCCCGGGACAAAAGGGACAGATACGCAGTATTTT
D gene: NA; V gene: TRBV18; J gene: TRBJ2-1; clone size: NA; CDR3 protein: CASSPRVETYNEQFF; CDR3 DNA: TGTGCCAGCTCACCACGGGTAGAGACCTACAATGAGCAGTTCTTC
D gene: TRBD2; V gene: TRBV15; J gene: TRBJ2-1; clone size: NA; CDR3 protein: CATSGQGMGLGYNEQFF; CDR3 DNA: TGTGCCACCAGCGGGCAGGGGATGGGACTAGGCTACAATGAGCAGTTCTTC
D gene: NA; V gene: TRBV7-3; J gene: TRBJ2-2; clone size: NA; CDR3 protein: CASSQRGSNTGELFF; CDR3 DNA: TGTGCCAGCAGCCAACGCGGATCGAACACCGGGGAGCTGTTTTTT
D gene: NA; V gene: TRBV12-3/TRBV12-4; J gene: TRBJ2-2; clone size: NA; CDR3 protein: CASKYSGELFF; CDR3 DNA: TGTGCCAGCAAATACTCCGGGGAGCTGTTTTTT
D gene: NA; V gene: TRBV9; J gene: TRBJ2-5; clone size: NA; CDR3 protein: CASSLGTVTGETQYF; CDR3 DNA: TGTGCCAGCAGCCTCGGGACGGTTACGGGGGAGACCCAGTACTTC
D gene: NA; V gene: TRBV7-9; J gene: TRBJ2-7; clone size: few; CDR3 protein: CASRWESYEQYF; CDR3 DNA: TGTGCCAGCCGGTGGGAAAGCTACGAGCAGTACTTC
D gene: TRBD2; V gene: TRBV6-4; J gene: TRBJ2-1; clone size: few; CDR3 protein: CASSTLAGVGNEQFF; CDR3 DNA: TGTGCCAGCAGCACACTAGCGGGAGTTGGGAATGAGCAGTTCTTC
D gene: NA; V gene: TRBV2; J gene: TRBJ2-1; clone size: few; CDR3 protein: CASSDLNEQFF; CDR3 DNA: TGTGCCAGCAGTGATTTGAATGAGCAGTTCTTC
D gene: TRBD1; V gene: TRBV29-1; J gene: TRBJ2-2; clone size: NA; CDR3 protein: CSVEGRGLDTGELFF; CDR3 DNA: TGCAGCGTTGAGGGCAGGGGGCTGGACACCGGGGAGCTGTTTTTT
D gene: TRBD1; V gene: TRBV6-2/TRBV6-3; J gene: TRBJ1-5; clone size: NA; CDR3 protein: CASRHGGQGNQPQHF; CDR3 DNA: TGTGCCAGCAGACACGGGGGACAGGGCAATCAGCCCCAGCATTTT